These T cell receptor beta chains were read from a single sample in a study of human T cells and chemical hapten exposure. Using its own MiXCR run on the 5' RACE reads, TCRdb lists one record per CDR3 protein. The repertoire consists of under 150,000 distinct CDR3 sequences, with approximately 20% occurring once and the leading ten covering around 2.7%. Source of these receptors: a human donor in good health. Both conserved end residues are part of each CDR3. D genes are given only for firm matches. The size of a clone is reported for some rows only, either as once, few or many, or as a class for expanded clones.

D,size,length,V,J,DNA,CDR3
-,few,13,TRBV6-1,TRBJ2-5,TGTGCCAGCAGAGGACGGATCCAAGAGACCCAGTACTTC,CASRGRIQETQYF
-,few,13,TRBV11-2,TRBJ1-1,TGTGCCAGCAGCCAGCCTGGATACACTGAAGCTTTCTTT,CASSQPGYTEAFF
-,-,12,TRBV14,TRBJ1-1,TGTGCCAGCAGCCCCCAGATTACTGAAGCTTTCTTT,CASSPQITEAFF
-,-,18,TRBV7-3,TRBJ1-2,TGTGCCAGCAGCTTAAATCCCAACATCGGGACACTGAACTATGGCTACACCTTC,CASSLNPNIGTLNYGYTF
-,-,13,TRBV28,TRBJ2-7,TGTGCCAGCAGTTTATATGGCTCCTACGAGCAGTACTTC,CASSLYGSYEQYF
-,few,15,TRBV7-9,TRBJ1-2,TGTGCCAGCAGTCATGGGGACTGGGTTACGAATGGCTACACCTTC,CASSHGDWVTNGYTF
-,many,13,TRBV11-2,TRBJ2-7,TGTGCCAGCAGCTTAGGCACATCGTACGAGCAGTACTTC,CASSLGTSYEQYF
TRBD2,-,15,TRBV5-1,TRBJ2-7,TGCGCCAGCAGCTTGGGACTAGCGGGAGAATACGAGCAGTACTTC,CASSLGLAGEYEQYF
TRBD2,few,18,TRBV6-2/TRBV6-3,TRBJ2-7,TGTGCCAGCAGTTACTCCGAGCCGGGACTAGGGCCACACTACGAGCAGTACTTC,CASSYSEPGLGPHYEQYF
TRBD2,-,15,TRBV7-3,TRBJ2-3,TGTGCCAGCAGAATAGCGGGGGCTCTTTCGGATACGCAGTATTTT,CASRIAGALSDTQYF
TRBD2,-,15,TRBV7-8,TRBJ2-2,TGTGCCAGCAGCGGGACTAGCGGTCCCACCGGGGAGCTGTTTTTT,CASSGTSGPTGELFF
TRBD2,-,15,TRBV10-3,TRBJ2-7,TGTGCCATCAGTTTTTCTCCGGAGCGGGGGTGCGAGCAGTACTTC,CAISFSPERGCEQYF
TRBD1,few,15,TRBV4-2,TRBJ1-1,TGTGCCAGCAGCTCAACCGGGACAGTTGAGCCTGAAGCTTTCTTT,CASSSTGTVEPEAFF
-,few,12,TRBV5-6,TRBJ2-7,TGTGCCAGCAGCCCAGGGGCCCACGAGCAGTACTTC,CASSPGAHEQYF
-,many,19,TRBV28,TRBJ2-7,TGTGCCAGCAGTTTGGGAGGGCCGTGGGGGCAGGTACCCTCCTACGAGCAGTACTTC,CASSLGGPWGQVPSYEQYF
-,many,13,TRBV20-1,TRBJ1-6,TGCAGTGCTAGAGATATCGGAAGGTCACCCCTCCACTTT,CSARDIGRSPLHF
-,few,16,TRBV5-1,TRBJ1-4,TGCGCCAGCAGCTTGACCAGCAGGGCAACTAATGAAAAACTGTTTTTT,CASSLTSRATNEKLFF
-,-,13,TRBV7-9,TRBJ1-5,TGTGCCAGCCGCGGAGAGAGCAATCAGCCCCAGCATTTT,CASRGESNQPQHF
-,few,16,TRBV7-8,TRBJ1-6,TGTGCCAGCAGCCCGAAAGGGGCGTCCTATAATTCACCCCTCCACTTT,CASSPKGASYNSPLHF
-,-,14,TRBV7-9,TRBJ2-7,TGTGCCAGCAGCTTGAGCGGCGGGACATACGAGCAGTACTTC,CASSLSGGTYEQYF